The clone carrying this T cell receptor (beta chain) occurred many times. Its antigen remains unknown. This record belongs to a study of T cells in Graves' hyperthyroidism and ophthalmopathy. Study-level findings and limits: Most thyroid clonotypes expanded above 0.001 appeared in blood too.

No progression to ophthalmopathy during 18 months of follow-up defined stable disease. Clinical symptoms, serum thyroxine, TRAb, thyroid ultrasound and orbital computed tomography informed diagnoses. Researchers took RNA transcripts and amplified the TCR beta CDR3 regions from them. A set of HTBI primers served as the primers for a first-round RT-PCR of the TCR CDR3. TCRdb processed the multiplex PCR reads anew with MiXCR; each CDR3 protein has one entry. The sample includes almost 600,000 distinct CDR3 sequences, about half of them seen just once. This sequence originates from a woman aged 18-30 years with Graves' hyperthyroidism. Sequencing was performed on peripheral blood or thyroid tissue (not recorded which).

The CDR3 sequence is CAISDLAEGSGANVLTF. The CDR3 nucleotides read TGTGCCATCAGTGACCTAGCGGAGGGCTCTGGGGCCAACGTCCTGACTTTC. The chain links TRBV10-3 to TRBJ2-6; 7 positions match TRBD2. CDR1 is ENHRY, CDR2 SYGVKD, per germline. Trimming at V came to 3 bases and at J to 0 bases, leaving 5 bases not matched to a gene. There are 17 residues in the CDR3.